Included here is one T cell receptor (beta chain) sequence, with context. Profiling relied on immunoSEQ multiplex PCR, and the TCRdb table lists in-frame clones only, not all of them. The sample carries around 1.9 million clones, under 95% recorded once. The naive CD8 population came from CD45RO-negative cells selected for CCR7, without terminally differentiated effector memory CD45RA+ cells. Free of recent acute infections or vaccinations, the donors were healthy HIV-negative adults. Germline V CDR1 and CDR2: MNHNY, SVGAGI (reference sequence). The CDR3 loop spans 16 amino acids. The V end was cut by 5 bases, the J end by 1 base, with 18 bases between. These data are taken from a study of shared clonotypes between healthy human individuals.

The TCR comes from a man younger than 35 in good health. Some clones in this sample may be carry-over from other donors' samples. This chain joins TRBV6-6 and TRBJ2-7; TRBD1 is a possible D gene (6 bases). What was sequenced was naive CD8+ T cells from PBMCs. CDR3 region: CASSIKTGRSSYEQYF. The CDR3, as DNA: TGTGCCAGCAGTATCAAAACAGGGAGAAGTTCCTACGAGCAGTACTTC.